Detailed here is one TCR beta chain. This CDR3 region has 15 residues. From germline, CDR1 is LGHDT and CDR2 YNNKEL (reference sequence). J was trimmed by 1 base and V by 2 bases; bases with no gene match: 2. The data stem from a study of blood T cell repertoires in COVID-19. Study as a whole: Sample material is recorded as cDNA or gDNA derived from T cells, B-cell-depleted T cells, or PBMCs.

The data were produced by immunoSEQ multiplex PCR, yet TCRdb's version contains in-frame clones alone and is incomplete. The repertoire consists of more than 150,000 clones, with around 89% occurring once and the leading ten covering around 15%. This clonotype was obtained from a woman in her thirties or forties with acute or convalescent COVID-19. The sequenced sample was peripheral blood. This chain uses TRBV3-1 (or the pseudogene TRBV3-2) with TRBJ2-3, with 8 bases that match TRBD2. The CDR3 protein is CASSQSGGRTDTQYF. The CDR3 coding sequence is TGTGCCAGCAGCCAAAGCGGGGGACGCACAGATACGCAGTATTTT.